These 12 T cell receptor beta chains were all obtained from the same sample, sequenced in a study of shared clonotypes between healthy human individuals. The assay was immunoSEQ multiplex PCR, and TCRdb's table has in-frame clones only and misses some. The profile covers some 500,000 clones, with roughly 80% appearing a single time and around 12% taken by the ten largest. Specimen: PBMCs. These receptors all stem from a middle-aged woman in good health. Some clones in this sample may be carry-over from other donors' samples.

The V and J genes are TRBV28 and TRBJ2-7; D is unresolved. Germline V gene sequence: CDR1 MDHEN, CDR2 SYDVKM. The germline V and J ends were trimmed by 5 bases and 5 bases, with 16 bases remaining between them. CDR3 length: 14 amino acids. The DNA for the CDR3 is TGTGCCAGCAGTCCCCAGAGCCTTATGGACGAGCAGTACTTC. This codes for CASSPQSLMDEQYF.

The chain has TRBV28 and TRBJ1-2, with 7 bases fitting TRBD1. In germline, CDR1 is MDHEN, CDR2 SYDVKM. The CDR3 sequence is 12 residues long. Unmatched junction bases numbered 5, after V lost 5 bases and J lost 8 bases. In DNA, the CDR3 is TGTGCCAGCAGTCTAGGGGGCGCGGGCTACACCTTC. Amino acid sequence: CASSLGGAGYTF.

This clone was recorded a few times. The chain is built from TRBV27 and TRBJ1-1; possible D gene TRBD1, 6 bases. Germline V lookup: CDR1 MNHEY, CDR2 SMNVEV (reference sequence). The CDR3 totals 14 residues. V was shortened by 4 bases and J by 10 bases, with 19 bases between the two germline ends. CDR3 bases: TGTGCCAGCAGTTCATGGGAGGGGGTTTCGGGAGCTTTCTTT. Protein: CASSSWEGVSGAFF.

The rearrangement joins TRBV19 to TRBJ1-1; 8 bases align to TRBD1. Germline V gene lookup returns CDR1 LNHDA and CDR2 SQIVND (reference sequence). V dropped 3 bases and J dropped 5; count of bases not matched to a gene: 2. This CDR3 has 13 amino acids. The CDR3 protein is CASSINRGTEAFF. Written as DNA, the CDR3 is TGTGCCAGTAGTATTAACAGGGGGACTGAAGCTTTCTTT.

The chain links TRBV28 to TRBJ1-2; D gene unclear. Trimming pared 5 bases from V and 5 bases from J, leaving 9 bases between. The CDR3 covers 12 residues. CDR1 is MDHEN and CDR2 is SYDVKM in the germline V gene. CDR3 DNA sequence: TGTGCCAGCAGTCTCGGATATTATGGCTACACCTTC. Its protein is CASSLGYYGYTF.

The chain has TRBV18 and TRBJ1-3, with 9 positions matching TRBD1. Germline trimming cut 3 bases from V and 4 bases from J; bases unmatched to any gene: 4. In germline, CDR1 is KGHSH, CDR2 LQKENI. The CDR3 extends over 15 amino acids. The CDR3 loop reads CASSPGQGSGNTIYF. The CDR3 DNA reads TGTGCCAGCTCACCGGGACAGGGCTCAGGAAACACCATATATTTT.

V usage is TRBV6-6 and J usage is TRBJ1-4, with 11 nucleotides matching TRBD1. CDR1 and CDR2 from the germline V gene are MNHNY and SVGAGI (reference sequence). The CDR3 totals 14 residues. The J segment lost 7 bases and the V segment lost 5 bases, leaving 3 bases of the junction unmatched. Written as DNA, the CDR3 is TGTGCCAGCAGTCCGGGACAGGGGGGTGAAAAACTGTTTTTT. Translating gives CASSPGQGGEKLFF.

Ten or more counts support this clone. The chain employs TRBV9 and TRBJ2-7; D remains ambiguous. There are 14 residues in the CDR3. The V end was cut by 0 bases, the J end by 2 bases, with 9 bases between. Looked up from germline, CDR1 is SGDLS and CDR2 is YYNGEE. CDR3 residues: CASSVDDKAYEQYF. CDR3 bases: TGTGCCAGCAGCGTAGACGACAAAGCCTACGAGCAGTACTTC.

The rearrangement links TRBV2 to TRBJ1-2; D is possibly TRBD1 (5 bases). The CDR3 consists of 13 residues. CDR1 and CDR2 (germline): SNHLY, FYNNEI. With 7 bases removed from V and 0 bases from J, the gap between germline ends came to 9 bases. CDR3 DNA sequence: TGTGCCAGCACAGGCAGGGCTAACTATGGCTACACCTTC. It translates to CASTGRANYGYTF.

V is TRBV30 and J is TRBJ2-7, with D tentatively TRBD1 or TRBD2 (5 bases each). V was trimmed by 6 bases and J by 6 bases, leaving 24 bases between them. This CDR3 contains 15 residues. Looked up from germline, CDR1 is GTSNPN and CDR2 is SVGIG (reference sequence). As DNA, the CDR3 is TGTGCCTGCAGGCATCAGAAGGGACCTTTCGGCGAGCAGTACTTC. Protein product: CACRHQKGPFGEQYF.

V usage is TRBV7-8 and J usage is TRBJ2-2; D uncertain. V was shortened by 8 bases and J by 7 bases, with 5 bases between the two germline ends. Germline V gene lookup returns CDR1 SGHVS and CDR2 FQNEAQ. This CDR3 is 10 amino acids long. CDR3 sequence reads: CASAGGELFF. DNA of the CDR3: TGTGCCAGCGCTGGCGGGGAGCTGTTTTTT.

This clone was observed at least ten times. The sample contains more than one DNA sequence encoding this CDR3. The chain couples TRBV5-6 to TRBJ2-1; D gene uncertain. Germline loops: CDR1 SGHDT, CDR2 YYEEEE. The CDR3 consists of 11 residues. V lost 3 bases and J 2 bases, leaving 0 bases between the germline ends. The CDR3 spells CASSSYNEQFF. CDR3 sequence (DNA): TGTGCCAGCAGCTCCTACAATGAGCAGTTCTTC.